This T cell receptor beta chain was obtained from a study of OX40 agonist ivuxolimab in advanced cancers. If patients had autoimmune disease history or systemic immunosuppression, they were excluded. The study sampled blood at baseline, cycle 4 day 1, and cycle 7 day 1. Trimming shortened V by 2 bases and J by 1 base, and 21 bases separated the two germline ends. There are 18 residues in the CDR3. Per germline, CDR1 SGHNT and CDR2 YENEEA. This clone has just one count. Its specificity is not known. Generated by immunoSEQ multiplex PCR, the TCRdb table keeps only in-frame clones and is missing some. Among 70,000 to 100,000 clones, approximately 89% were seen once, and the ten largest hold around 0.4%. General study results and limits: Clonal expansion was seen in CD4+ and CD8+ blood T cells by week 6 at 0.1 to 3.0 mg/kg. In CD8+ T cells, expanded clones were on average more numerous than in CD4+.

This chain links TRBV11-3 with TRBJ2-7; D not resolved. The sequenced sample was CD4+ or CD8+ T cells sorted from blood, obtained in a trial of the OX40 agonist ivuxolimab. This receptor was identified in an adult with an advanced solid tumor such as melanoma, head and neck, liver or kidney cancer. CDR3 sequence: CASSLTRVTPPSSYEQYF. Written as DNA, the CDR3 is TGTGCCAGCAGCTTAACGAGAGTTACACCGCCCTCATCCTACGAGCAGTACTTC.